This T cell receptor (beta chain) appears in the sequencing data of a study of blood T cells in healthy people across ages. Sample donors were healthy Caucasian individuals that came from Russia, aged roughly 6 to 95. Primed by a sample-barcoded 5' primer and a J-beta primer mix, a second PCR proceeded for about 6 to 12 cycles. Each TCR beta cDNA got a 12-nucleotide random molecular identifier. Every sample returned 2.5 million or more CDR3-containing paired-end reads. TCRdb re-called the 5' RACE reads through MiXCR, storing one row per CDR3 protein. The sample carries some 760,000 distinct CDR3 sequences, approximately 25% recorded once. This clonotype was observed a few times. This CDR3 is 14 amino acids long. Germline V gene sequence: CDR1 SGHAT, CDR2 FQNNGV. J lost 4 bases, V lost 7 bases, and 7 bases had no gene match. These data also featured in a second study, about T cells of mothers and their children. That report notes: Whether pairs are related or unrelated, thymic selection shapes their TCR recombination output in much the same way.

The sequence derives from a boy aged 5 to 17 in good health. The material sequenced was blood. This chain uses TRBV11-2 with TRBJ2-3; 8 bases agree with TRBD2. CDR3 amino acids: CASKERESADTQYF. The CDR3, as DNA: TGTGCCAGCAAAGAGCGGGAGTCCGCAGATACGCAGTATTTT. Looking up the rest from reference TRBV11-2 and TRBJ2-3 gives the full variable domain: EAGVAQSPRYKIIEKRQSVAFWCNPISGHATLYWYQQILGQGPKLLIQFQNNGVVDDSQLPKDRFSAERLKGVDSTLKIQPAKLEDSAVYLCASKERESADTQYFGPGTRLTVL.